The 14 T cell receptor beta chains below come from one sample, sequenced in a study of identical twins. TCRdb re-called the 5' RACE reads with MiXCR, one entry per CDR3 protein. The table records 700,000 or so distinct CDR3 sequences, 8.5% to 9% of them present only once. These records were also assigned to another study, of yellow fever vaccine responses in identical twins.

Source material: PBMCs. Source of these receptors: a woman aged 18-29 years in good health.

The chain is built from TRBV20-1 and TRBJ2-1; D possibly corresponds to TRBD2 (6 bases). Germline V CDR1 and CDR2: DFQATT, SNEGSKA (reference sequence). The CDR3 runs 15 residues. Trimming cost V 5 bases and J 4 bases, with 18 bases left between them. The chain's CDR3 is CSAASAQLIYNEQFF. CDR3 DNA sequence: TGCAGTGCTGCTAGCGCCCAACTAATTTACAATGAGCAGTTCTTC.

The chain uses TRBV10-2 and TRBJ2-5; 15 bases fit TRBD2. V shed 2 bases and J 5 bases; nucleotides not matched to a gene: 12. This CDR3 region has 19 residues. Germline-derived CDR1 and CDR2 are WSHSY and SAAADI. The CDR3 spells CASSETSGGLAGGVETQYF. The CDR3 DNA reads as TGCGCCAGCAGTGAGACGTCTGGGGGACTAGCGGGAGGTGTGGAGACCCAGTACTTC.

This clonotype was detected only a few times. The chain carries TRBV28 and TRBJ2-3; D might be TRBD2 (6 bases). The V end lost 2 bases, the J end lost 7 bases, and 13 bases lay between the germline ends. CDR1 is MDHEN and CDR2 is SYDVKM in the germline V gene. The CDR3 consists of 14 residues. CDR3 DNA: TGTGCCAGCAGTTTAACCGGAGGGGCGAATACGCAGTATTTT. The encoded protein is CASSLTGGANTQYF. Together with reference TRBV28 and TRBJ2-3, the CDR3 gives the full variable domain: DVKVTQSSRYLVKRTGEKVFLECVQDMDHENMFWYRQDPGLGLRLIYFSYDVKMKEKGDIPEGYSVSREKKERFSLILESASTNQTSMYLCASSLTGGANTQYFGPGTRLTVL.

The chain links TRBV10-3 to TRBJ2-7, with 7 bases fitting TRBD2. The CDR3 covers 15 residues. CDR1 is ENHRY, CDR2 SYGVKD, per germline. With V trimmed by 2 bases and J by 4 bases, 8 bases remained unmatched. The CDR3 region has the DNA TGTGCCATCAGTGAGGGGGAGGGTCCGAGTTACGAGCAGTACTTC. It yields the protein CAISEGEGPSYEQYF.

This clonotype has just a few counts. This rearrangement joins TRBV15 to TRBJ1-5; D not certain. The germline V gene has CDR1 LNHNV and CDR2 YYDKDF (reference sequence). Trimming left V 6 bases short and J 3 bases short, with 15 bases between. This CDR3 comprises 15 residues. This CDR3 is CATRGRWEPNQPQHF. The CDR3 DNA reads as TGTGCCACCAGGGGTCGGTGGGAGCCCAATCAGCCCCAGCATTTT.

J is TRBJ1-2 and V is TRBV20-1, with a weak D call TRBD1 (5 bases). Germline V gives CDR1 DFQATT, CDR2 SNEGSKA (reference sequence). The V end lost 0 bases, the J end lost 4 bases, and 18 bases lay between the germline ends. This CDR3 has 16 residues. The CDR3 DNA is TGCAGTGCTAGAGATCGGGGCGAGGAAGGAGGCTATGGCTACACCTTC. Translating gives CSARDRGEEGGYGYTF.

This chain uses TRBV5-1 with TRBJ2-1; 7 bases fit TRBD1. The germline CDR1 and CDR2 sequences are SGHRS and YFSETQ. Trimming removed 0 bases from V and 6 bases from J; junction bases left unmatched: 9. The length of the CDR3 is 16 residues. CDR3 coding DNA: TGCGCCAGCAGCTTGGAGGCAGGGGGAGTGAGCAATGAGCAGTTCTTC. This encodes CASSLEAGGVSNEQFF.

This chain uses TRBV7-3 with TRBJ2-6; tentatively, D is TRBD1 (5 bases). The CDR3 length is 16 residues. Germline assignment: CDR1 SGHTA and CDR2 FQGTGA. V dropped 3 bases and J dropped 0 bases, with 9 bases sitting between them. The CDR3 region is CASSFPQGSGANVLTF. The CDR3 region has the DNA TGTGCCAGCAGCTTCCCCCAGGGCTCTGGGGCCAACGTCCTGACTTTC. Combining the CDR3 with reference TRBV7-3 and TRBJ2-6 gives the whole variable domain GAGVSQTPSNKVTEKGKYVELRCDPISGHTALYWYRQSLGQGPEFLIYFQGTGAADDSGLPNDRFFAVRPEGSVSTLKIQRTERGDSAVYLCASSFPQGSGANVLTFGAGSRLTVL.

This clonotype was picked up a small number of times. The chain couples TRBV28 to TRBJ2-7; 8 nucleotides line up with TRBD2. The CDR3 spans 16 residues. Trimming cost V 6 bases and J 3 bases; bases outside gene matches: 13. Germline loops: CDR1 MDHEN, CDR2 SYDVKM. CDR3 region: CASRPVGGGGFYEQYF. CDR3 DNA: TGTGCCAGCAGGCCCGTCGGGGGGGGCGGTTTCTACGAGCAGTACTTC.

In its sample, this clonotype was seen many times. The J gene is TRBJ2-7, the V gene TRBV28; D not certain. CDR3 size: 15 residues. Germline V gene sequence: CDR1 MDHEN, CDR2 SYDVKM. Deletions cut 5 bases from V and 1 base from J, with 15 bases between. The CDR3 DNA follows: TGTGCCAGCAGTCTATTCCAGAGTAGGTCCTACGAGCAGTACTTC. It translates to CASSLFQSRSYEQYF.

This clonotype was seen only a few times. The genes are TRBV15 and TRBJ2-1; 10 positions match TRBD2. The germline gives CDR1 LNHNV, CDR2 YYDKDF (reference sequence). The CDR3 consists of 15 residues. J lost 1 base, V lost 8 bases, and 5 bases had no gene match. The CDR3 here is CATFEREGSYNEQFF. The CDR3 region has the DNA TGTGCCACCTTCGAGCGGGAGGGTTCCTACAATGAGCAGTTCTTC. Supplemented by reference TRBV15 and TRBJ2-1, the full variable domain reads DAMVIQNPRYQVTQFGKPVTLSCSQTLNHNVMYWYQQKSSQAPKLLFHYYDKDFNNEADTPDNFQSRRPNTSFCFLDIRSPGLGDTAMYLCATFEREGSYNEQFFGPGTRLTVL.

The CDR3 DNA sequence: TGTGCCAGCAGACGGGGACTAGAACGCTACAATGAGCAGTTCTTC. This sequence encodes CASRRGLERYNEQFF. The genes are TRBV12-3 or TRBV12-4 and TRBJ2-1; TRBD2 matches 8 bases. The CDR3 extends over 15 amino acids. V lost 6 bases and J lost 3; bases outside the gene matches: 7.

CDR3 sequence: CASSFFSNQDEQFF. The CDR3 nucleotides read TGCGCCAGCAGCTTCTTCAGTAATCAAGATGAGCAGTTCTTC. V gene TRBV5-1 combines with J gene TRBJ2-1, with D unclear. There are 14 residues in the CDR3. Germline V gene lookup returns CDR1 SGHRS and CDR2 YFSETQ. Trimming left V 2 bases short and J 8 bases short, with 14 bases between. Full variable domain (outside the CDR3, taken from reference TRBV5-1 and TRBJ2-1): KAGVTQTPRYLIKTRGQQVTLSCSPISGHRSVSWYQQTPGQGLQFLFEYFSETQRNKGNFPGRFSGRQFSNSRSEMNVSTLELGDSALYLCASSFFSNQDEQFFGPGTRLTVL.

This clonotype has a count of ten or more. For the CDR3, the DNA is TGCAGTGCTCGGACAGACCTTAGTCAGCCCCAGCATTTT. Translation gives CSARTDLSQPQHF. V gene TRBV20-1 combines with J gene TRBJ1-5; possibly TRBD1 for D (6 bases). The germline V gene encodes CDR1 DFQATT and CDR2 SNEGSKA (reference sequence). The ends were cut back, 5 bases at V and 6 bases at J, with 14 bases in the middle. CDR3 length equals 13 residues.